Listed below are T cell receptor beta chains from one sample, sequenced in a study of blood T cells in healthy people across ages. Using its own MiXCR run on the 5' RACE reads, TCRdb lists one record per CDR3 protein. The sample has 630,000 or so distinct CDR3 sequences, about 30% seen once. The sample consisted of blood. These receptors all stem from a woman of 80 years or more in good health. Each CDR3 is given with its conserved first and last residue.

v_call	cdr3_aa
TRBV7-3	CASSSVTGNEQFF
TRBV9	CASTGVGVASEQFF
TRBV15	CATSRDKGFNNEQYF
TRBV28	CASSSATGIESPLHF
TRBV27	CASSSSGIGGGYTF
TRBV20-1	CSADDRRYNEQFF
TRBV7-2	CASSDWTGGETQYF
TRBV13	CASSLGPQGYTF
TRBV6-2/TRBV6-3	CASRSGRNTEAFF
TRBV29-1	CGGTSGDNEQFF
TRBV28	CASREGRTGASVAKNIQYF
TRBV7-3	CASSGDLGETQYF
TRBV5-5	CASSLVGRDYGYTF
TRBV27	CASSFMSSHEQYF
TRBV7-3	CASSLRDRTGWSYGYTF
TRBV20-1	CSALFRRTYNEQFF
TRBV4-3	CASSQGTSGRGEQYF
TRBV24-1	CATSLAGGADTQYF
TRBV10-3	CAISPGPGKGNEQFF
TRBV5-6	CASSFGRGQGETQYF
TRBV12-3/TRBV12-4	CASSLGGTTQETQYF
TRBV19	CASSITGGTDTQYF
TRBV20-1	CSARDPRGEGTQYF
TRBV7-2	CASSPTEKTQYF
TRBV29-1	CRVRLSAASEQYF
TRBV5-1	CASSLAGASGGFNEQFF
TRBV5-4	CASSLALAGAHSTDTQYF
TRBV4-2	CASSPGGTSTDTQYF
TRBV7-2	CASSRETGGMVNEQFF
TRBV7-2	CASSTSIGYEQYF
TRBV7-3	CASSLNYDEQFF
TRBV29-1	CSAEDGALWDEQYF
TRBV29-1	CSGIGTSGNYEQYF
TRBV10-3	CAIRIGGQGHSPLHF
TRBV15	CATSKGQGIQETQYF
TRBV6-2/TRBV6-3	CASSYSTVEGRETQYF
TRBV5-1	CASSLDRPGLAEQFF
TRBV24-1	CATSDWDRGNGYTF
TRBV7-2	CASSLRTYEQYF
TRBV18	CASSPPTGGRETQYF
TRBV7-8	CASSGGLGNTIYF
TRBV27	CASSSARGSSYNEQFF
TRBV27	CASSLSPGATYEQYF
TRBV20-1	CSASSDSGAQETQYF
TRBV20-1	CSAGITGDEQFF
TRBV28	CASSFPGHQNTEAFF
TRBV9	CASSVGSGGPPNEQFF
TRBV14	CASSQAFAGTLIPNEQFF
TRBV6-2/TRBV6-3	CASRAIGQETQYF
TRBV18	CASSTWTENTEAFF
TRBV20-1	CSALYPSGRTTNEKLFF